These 14 T cell receptor beta chains originate from one sample sequenced in a study of cytomegalovirus exposure and HLA in healthy donors (dated by TCRdb to about 2017). Library preparation used the immunoSEQ multiplex PCR assay. The multiplex PCR relied on a mix of 60 forward primers for TCR Vbeta segments and 13 reverse primers for TCR Jbeta segments. The immuneACCESS repertoire file appears here via TCRdb, limited to in-frame rearrangements. These files lack a portion of the clones; in checked studies, under half of the deficit traces to unresolved V genes, and the cause of the others is not known. For this sample the table gives fewer than 250,000 clones, of which around 81% were detected only once. The ten largest make up more than 1.5% of the sample. Sequencing input: PBMCs. The receptors shown here come from a man aged 18 to 35 in good health and CMV-seronegative.

This clone was recorded only once. The rearrangement uses TRBV28 and TRBJ2-1; D perhaps matches TRBD1 (6 bases). Germline V gives CDR1 MDHEN, CDR2 SYDVKM. Deletions cut 5 bases from V and 7 bases from J, with 27 bases between. CDR3 length: 18 residues. This CDR3 reads CASSTALQGSGAGNEQFF. The DNA of the CDR3 is TGTGCCAGCAGTACAGCACTTCAGGGGTCAGGGGCCGGGAATGAGCAGTTCTTC.

V is TRBV4-1 and J is TRBJ1-4, with no clear D. This CDR3 comprises 17 residues. Trimming cost V 1 base and J 6 bases, with 18 bases left between them. CDR1 is MGHRA and CDR2 is YSYEKL in the germline V gene. The CDR3 region is CASSQGRGRTGYEKLFF. The CDR3 DNA reads TGCGCCAGCAGCCAAGGCCGCGGACGGACGGGGTATGAAAAACTGTTTTTT.

The chain carries TRBV29-1 and TRBJ2-5; D is ambiguous. V gave up 2 bases and J gave up 1 base, with 5 bases separating them. Germline V CDR1 and CDR2: SQVTM, ANQGSEA. This CDR3 has 12 residues. In DNA, the CDR3 is TGCAGCGTTGAACGGAGCCAAGAGACCCAGTACTTC. It is translated as CSVERSQETQYF.

The genes are TRBV19 and TRBJ1-5; TRBD1 agrees at 7 bases. Germline CDR1 is LNHDA and CDR2 is SQIVND (reference sequence). With V trimmed by 4 bases and J by 7 bases, 7 bases remained unmatched. There are 14 residues in the CDR3. The CDR3 sequence: CASSTRQGLQPQHF. In DNA, the CDR3 is TGTGCCAGTAGTACCCGACAGGGCCTACAGCCCCAGCATTTT. Full variable domain (outside the CDR3, taken from reference TRBV19 and TRBJ1-5): DGGITQSPKYLFRKEGQNVTLSCEQNLNHDAMYWYRQDPGQGLRLIYYSQIVNDFQKGDIAEGYSVSREKKESFPLTVTSAQKNPTAFYLCASSTRQGLQPQHFGDGTRLSIL.

This clone appeared a few times. V usage is TRBV2 and J usage is TRBJ2-7, with a tentative D call TRBD1 (6 bases). Trimming shortened V by 6 bases and J by 3 bases, and 9 bases separated the two germline ends. Germline V gene lookup returns CDR1 SNHLY and CDR2 FYNNEI. The CDR3 consists of 12 residues. The CDR3 protein is CASRGADYEQYF. The CDR3 DNA follows: TGTGCCAGCAGGGGGGCAGACTACGAGCAGTACTTC.

This rearrangement joins TRBV18 to TRBJ2-7; 7 positions agree with TRBD2. Germline CDR1 KGHSH, CDR2 LQKENI. CDR3 length: 20 residues. Trimming removed 3 bases from V and 1 base from J; junction bases left unmatched: 21. The chain's CDR3 is CASSPVLLRLAESDSYEQYF. The CDR3 DNA sequence: TGTGCCAGCTCACCGGTCCTACTCCGTCTAGCGGAATCGGATTCCTACGAGCAGTACTTC.

The J gene is TRBJ1-3, the V gene TRBV30; D unclear. The CDR3 contains 14 residues. V was cut by 3 bases and J by 0 bases, with 9 bases left in between. Germline values: CDR1 GTSNPN, CDR2 SVGIG (reference sequence). CDR3 loop: CAWRPQSSGNTIYF. The CDR3 DNA reads TGTGCCTGGAGACCACAGAGCTCTGGAAACACCATATATTTT.

The gene calls are TRBV28 and TRBJ1-4; tentatively, D is TRBD1 (6 bases). The CDR3 spans 13 residues. V lost 7 bases to trimming and J lost 5 bases, with 11 bases between them. CDR1 is MDHEN, CDR2 SYDVKM, per germline. CDR3 nucleotide sequence: TGTGCCAGCATTATGAGGGGGAATGAAAAACTGTTTTTT. Translated, it gives CASIMRGNEKLFF. The variable domain in full, completed from reference TRBV28 and TRBJ1-4, reads DVKVTQSSRYLVKRTGEKVFLECVQDMDHENMFWYRQDPGLGLRLIYFSYDVKMKEKGDIPEGYSVSREKKERFSLILESASTNQTSMYLCASIMRGNEKLFFGSGTQLSVL.

The J gene is TRBJ2-5, the V gene TRBV6-5, with D unresolved. V was shortened by 2 bases and J by 5 bases, with 3 bases between the two germline ends. Germline CDR1 MNHEY, CDR2 SVGAGI. This CDR3 is 11 amino acids long. CDR3 in amino acids: CASSYLETQYF. CDR3 nucleotide sequence: TGTGCCAGCAGTTACCTTGAGACCCAGTACTTC.

About this clone itself: Other DNA sequences in this sample translate to the same CDR3. The chain uses TRBV11-2 and TRBJ2-7; TRBD2 agrees at 11 bases. V was clipped by 4 bases and J by 2 bases; unmatched bases: 4. There are 15 residues in the CDR3. Per germline, CDR1 SGHAT and CDR2 FQNNGV. CDR3 protein: CASSSLAGGPYEQYF. The CDR3 DNA reads as TGTGCCAGCAGCTCGCTAGCGGGGGGTCCCTACGAGCAGTACTTC.

This clone was detected only once. The chain recombines TRBV7-3 with TRBJ2-1; TRBD1 matches at 8 bases. Germline V gives CDR1 SGHTA, CDR2 FQGTGA. The CDR3 runs to 15 residues. After removal of 5 bases from V and 6 bases from J, the junction contained 9 bases not matched to a gene. CDR3 region: CASSPRDRKANEQFF. The CDR3 nucleotides are TGTGCCAGCAGCCCCCGGGACAGGAAAGCCAATGAGCAGTTCTTC.

This chain joins TRBV7-8 and TRBJ2-7; D uncertain. The CDR3 totals 12 residues. In germline, CDR1 is SGHVS, CDR2 FQNEAQ. V gave up 0 bases and J gave up 5 bases, with 5 bases separating them. Here the CDR3 DNA reads TGTGCCAGCAGCTTAGCCGGTGACGAGCAGTACTTC. It translates to CASSLAGDEQYF.

The V and J genes are TRBV19 and TRBJ1-5, with D perhaps matching TRBD1 (6 bases). The CDR3 contains 16 residues. V was cut by 1 base and J by 7 bases, with 17 bases left in between. Germline assignment: CDR1 LNHDA and CDR2 SQIVND (reference sequence). The CDR3 spells CASSIVLGGANQPQHF. DNA of the CDR3: TGTGCCAGTAGTATAGTCCTAGGGGGGGCTAACCAGCCCCAGCATTTT.

V gene TRBV7-9 combines with J gene TRBJ1-2, with D possibly matching TRBD1 (5 bases). There are 13 residues in the CDR3. The germline V and J ends were trimmed by 5 bases and 6 bases, with 13 bases remaining between them. Per the germline V gene, CDR1 is SEHNR and CDR2 is FQNEAQ (reference sequence). CDR3 DNA: TGTGCCAGCAGCAAACAGGATTATGATGGCTACACCTTC. This sequence encodes CASSKQDYDGYTF.